Each of the 8 T cell receptor beta chains below was sequenced from the same sample in a study of blood T cell repertoires in COVID-19. Produced via immunoSEQ multiplex PCR; TCRdb's table is partial and in-frame only. The sample contains a few hundred thousand clones, roughly 90% of which appear only once. The sample taken for sequencing was PBMCs or T cells enriched from blood (not recorded which). These receptors were obtained from a woman aged 40 to 50 who had been exposed to COVID-19.

The CDR3 loop reads CASSLRTANTEAFF. CDR3 bases: TGTGCCAGCAGTCTGCGGACAGCGAACACTGAAGCTTTCTTT. The V gene is TRBV2, the J gene TRBJ1-1, with D tentatively TRBD1 (6 bases). Germline-derived CDR1 and CDR2 are SNHLY and FYNNEI. With 5 bases removed from V and 1 base from J, the gap between germline ends came to 11 bases. The CDR3 length is 14 residues.

The chain employs TRBV7-2 and TRBJ1-2; 7 bases map to TRBD1. Germline-derived CDR1 and CDR2 are SGHTA and FQGNSA. The CDR3 consists of 13 residues. The V gene end was trimmed by 5 bases and the J gene end by 8 bases; junction bases not matched to a gene: 8. CDR3 region: CASSTSGGIGYTF. CDR3 in DNA: TGTGCCAGCAGCACCTCAGGGGGGATAGGCTACACCTTC.

V and J are TRBV5-4 and TRBJ2-1; possibly TRBD2 for D (5 bases). Germline values: CDR1 SGHNT, CDR2 YYREEE (reference sequence). Deletions cut 4 bases from V and 6 bases from J, with 17 bases between. CDR3 length: 15 amino acids. The CDR3: CASSPARLSGNEQFF. The CDR3 DNA reads TGTGCCAGCAGCCCGGCCCGACTCAGCGGCAATGAGCAGTTCTTC.

To note about this clone: Other DNA sequences in this sample translate to the same CDR3. V gene TRBV19 combines with J gene TRBJ1-3; 7 nucleotides agree with TRBD1. The CDR3 length is 15 residues. V dropped 4 bases and J dropped 0; count of bases not matched to a gene: 3. Germline assignment: CDR1 LNHDA and CDR2 SQIVND (reference sequence). The CDR3 spells CASSRGQNSGNTIYF. The CDR3 coding sequence is TGTGCCAGTAGTAGGGGACAGAACTCTGGAAACACCATATATTTT.

V is TRBV18 and J is TRBJ1-2; 8 nucleotides match TRBD1. The J segment lost 12 bases and the V segment lost 5 bases, leaving 8 bases of the junction unmatched. The CDR3 is 12 amino acids. Germline assignment: CDR1 KGHSH and CDR2 LQKENI. CDR3 sequence (DNA): TGTGCCAGCTCAACGGACAGGGTTCTGGACACCTTC. Amino acid sequence: CASSTDRVLDTF.

This clone occurred once. The J gene is TRBJ1-2, the V gene TRBV25-1, with D perhaps matching TRBD1 (6 bases). The V and J ends lost 5 bases and 4 bases respectively, with 11 bases between them. Germline V gene lookup returns CDR1 MGHDK and CDR2 SYGVNS. CDR3 length equals 13 residues. CDR3 protein: CASSHGGAYGYTF. The CDR3 bases are TGTGCCAGCAGTCACGGGGGGGCCTATGGCTACACCTTC.

The genes are TRBV7-2 and TRBJ2-5; no reliable D call. Trimming took off 5 bases at V and 3 bases at J, with 13 bases between the two ends. The CDR3 extends over 14 amino acids. The germline V gene encodes CDR1 SGHTA and CDR2 FQGNSA. The CDR3 reads CASSPGNRKETQYF. The CDR3 nucleotides are TGTGCCAGCAGCCCCGGTAACCGCAAAGAGACCCAGTACTTC. Using reference TRBV7-2 and TRBJ2-5 for the parts outside the CDR3, the full variable domain is GAGVSQSPSNKVTEKGKDVELRCDPISGHTALYWYRQSLGQGLEFLIYFQGNSAPDKSGLPSDRFSAERTGGSVSTLTIQRTQQEDSAVYLCASSPGNRKETQYFGPGTRLLVL.

The chain joins TRBV12-3 or TRBV12-4 to TRBJ2-3; D is undetermined. V gave up 7 bases and J gave up 2 bases, with 7 bases separating them. The CDR3 extends over 12 amino acids. The CDR3, as DNA: TGTGCCAGCACCTTCTCCACAGATACGCAGTATTTT. This codes for CASTFSTDTQYF.